The 13 T cell receptor beta chains reported below all come from one sample, sequenced in a study of T cell responses to AZD1222 COVID-19 vaccine. TCRdb's copy holds only in-frame clones and misses some; the assay was immunoSEQ multiplex PCR. The data contain 95,000 to 150,000 clones, approximately 90% of them singletons. Sample: peripheral blood, taken on day 0 of AZD1222 vaccination. Receptors were obtained from an adult in good health.

This chain uses TRBV5-6 with TRBJ1-2; D perhaps matches TRBD1 (5 bases). Germline CDR1 SGHDT, CDR2 YYEEEE. V lost 2 bases and J 2 bases, leaving 7 bases between the germline ends. The length of the CDR3 is 13 residues. This chain's CDR3 is CASSFPGNYGYTF. The CDR3 nucleotides are TGTGCCAGCAGCTTTCCAGGGAACTATGGCTACACCTTC.

The V and J genes are TRBV2 and TRBJ1-4; the match to TRBD1 covers 7 bases. With V trimmed by 7 bases and J by 8 bases, 10 bases remained unmatched. This CDR3 is 14 amino acids long. Germline loops: CDR1 SNHLY, CDR2 FYNNEI. CDR3 bases: TGTGCCAGCACCAACCCGACAGGGAGGGAAAAACTGTTTTTT. Residues: CASTNPTGREKLFF.

Only one count was recorded for this clone. The genes are TRBV7-9 and TRBJ1-6; no clear D. V lost 5 bases to trimming and J lost 2 bases, with 1 base between them. CDR1 SEHNR and CDR2 FQNEAQ come from the germline V gene (reference sequence). The CDR3 extends over 12 amino acids. CDR3: CASSAYNSPLHF. CDR3 coding DNA: TGTGCCAGCAGCGCCTATAATTCACCCCTCCACTTT. The full variable domain, its missing parts supplied by reference TRBV7-9 and TRBJ1-6, is DTGVSQNPRHKITKRGQNVTFRCDPISEHNRLYWYRQTLGQGPEFLTYFQNEAQLEKSRLLSDRFSAERPKGSFSTLEIQRTEQGDSAMYLCASSAYNSPLHFGNGTRLTVT.

This chain joins TRBV13 and TRBJ2-1, with 7 bases lining up with TRBD2. CDR1 and CDR2 (germline): PRHDT, FYEKMQ (reference sequence). The CDR3 loop spans 16 amino acids. J lost 2 bases, V lost 5 bases, and 9 bases had no gene match. In DNA form, the CDR3 reads TGTGCCAGCAGCGGCGGGGCAGCGGGAACCTACAATGAGCAGTTCTTC. Amino acid sequence: CASSGGAAGTYNEQFF.

The chain combines TRBV6-2 or TRBV6-3 with TRBJ2-1, with 10 positions matching TRBD2. The CDR3 covers 18 residues. V shed 6 bases and J 7 bases; nucleotides not matched to a gene: 18. In germline, CDR1 is MNHEY, CDR2 SVGEGT. The CDR3, as DNA: TGTGCCAGCAGCCGCCAACCCTCACTAGCGGGGTCCTTAAATGAGCAGTTCTTC. Protein product: CASSRQPSLAGSLNEQFF.

The gene calls are TRBV7-2 and TRBJ1-2; 8 bases agree with TRBD1. The V gene end was trimmed by 0 bases and the J gene end by 6 bases; junction bases not matched to a gene: 6. CDR3 length: 15 residues. Germline CDR1 SGHTA, CDR2 FQGNSA. Here the CDR3 DNA reads TGTGCCAGCAGCTTAGCGGACAGGGCCTCTAATGGCTACACCTTC. This encodes CASSLADRASNGYTF.

The chain links TRBV6-2 or TRBV6-3 to TRBJ2-1; perhaps TRBD2 as D (5 bases). This CDR3 spans 15 amino acids. The germline V gene encodes CDR1 MNHEY and CDR2 SVGEGT. The V and J ends lost 4 bases and 7 bases respectively, with 17 bases between them. The CDR3 is CASSSGGPPGNEQFF. The DNA of the CDR3 is TGTGCCAGCAGTTCAGGCGGCCCTCCGGGGAATGAGCAGTTCTTC.

The chain is built from TRBV19 and TRBJ1-5, with 8 bases that match TRBD1. J was trimmed by 5 bases and V by 6 bases; bases with no gene match: 3. The V gene's germline CDR1 is LNHDA and CDR2 SQIVND (reference sequence). CDR3 length: 13 amino acids. DNA for the CDR3: TGTGCCAGTAGCCCGGACAGGGATCAGCCCCAGCATTTT. It specifies CASSPDRDQPQHF.

J is TRBJ1-1 and V is TRBV28; D is ambiguous. V was pared by 2 bases and J by 1 base, with 5 bases between. Per germline, CDR1 MDHEN and CDR2 SYDVKM. CDR3 size: 13 residues. This CDR3 is CASSLAQNTEAFF. The CDR3 nucleotides are TGTGCCAGCAGTTTAGCCCAGAACACTGAAGCTTTCTTT.

This chain joins TRBV18 and TRBJ1-1; no reliable D call. CDR1 KGHSH and CDR2 LQKENI come from the germline V gene. The CDR3 is 16 amino acids. V was clipped by 6 bases and J by 2 bases, with 19 bases between them. The CDR3 loop reads CASSPRYTYLNTEAFF. Here the CDR3 DNA reads TGTGCCAGCTCTCCAAGATATACCTATCTAAACACTGAAGCTTTCTTT.

V gene TRBV4-1 combines with J gene TRBJ1-2; 8 nucleotides match TRBD1. This CDR3 contains 13 residues. The trim removed 3 bases at V and 3 bases at J, leaving 0 bases unmatched. Germline assignment: CDR1 MGHRA and CDR2 YSYEKL. Written as DNA, the CDR3 is TGCGCCAGCAGCCAGGGACAGGACTATGGCTACACCTTC. Its translation: CASSQGQDYGYTF.

The V gene is TRBV3-1 (or the pseudogene TRBV3-2), the J gene TRBJ1-6; 7 nucleotides agree with TRBD1. With V trimmed by 4 bases and J by 6 bases, 3 bases remained unmatched. The CDR3 sequence is 14 residues long. From germline, CDR1 is LGHDT and CDR2 YNNKEL (reference sequence). CDR3 DNA sequence: TGTGCCAGCAGCCGGGGACAGAGTAATTCACCCCTCCACTTT. Residues: CASSRGQSNSPLHF.

This clone appeared once. This chain joins TRBV24-1 and TRBJ1-5; D unclear. The V gene lost 4 bases and the J gene lost 1 base, with 7 bases spanning the gap. The CDR3 runs 14 residues. The germline CDR1 and CDR2 sequences are KGHDR and SFDVKD. In DNA, the CDR3 is TGTGCCACCAGTGAGGAGTTAAGCAATCAGCCCCAGCATTTT. It encodes CATSEELSNQPQHF.